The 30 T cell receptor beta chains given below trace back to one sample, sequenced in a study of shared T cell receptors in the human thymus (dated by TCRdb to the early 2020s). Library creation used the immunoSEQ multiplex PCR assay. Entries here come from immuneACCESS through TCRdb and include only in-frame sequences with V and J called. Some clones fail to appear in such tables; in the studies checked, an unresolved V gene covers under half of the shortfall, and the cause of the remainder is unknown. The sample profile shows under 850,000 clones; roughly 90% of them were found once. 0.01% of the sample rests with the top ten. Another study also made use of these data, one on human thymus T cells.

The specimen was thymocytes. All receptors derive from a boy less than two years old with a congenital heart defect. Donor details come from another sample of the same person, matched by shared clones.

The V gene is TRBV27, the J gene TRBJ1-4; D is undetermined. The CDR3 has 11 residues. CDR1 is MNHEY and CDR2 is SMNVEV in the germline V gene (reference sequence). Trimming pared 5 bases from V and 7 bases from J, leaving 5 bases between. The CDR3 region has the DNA TGTGCCAGCAGTATCAGTGAAAAACTGTTTTTT. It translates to CASSISEKLFF.

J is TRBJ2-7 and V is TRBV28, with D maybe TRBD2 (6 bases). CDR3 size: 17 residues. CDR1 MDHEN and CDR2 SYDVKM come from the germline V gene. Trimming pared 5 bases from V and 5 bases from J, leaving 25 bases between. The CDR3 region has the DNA TGTGCCAGCAGTCCTCTTAGGGGTAGCGGAAACAATAACGAGCAGTACTTC. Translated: CASSPLRGSGNNNEQYF.

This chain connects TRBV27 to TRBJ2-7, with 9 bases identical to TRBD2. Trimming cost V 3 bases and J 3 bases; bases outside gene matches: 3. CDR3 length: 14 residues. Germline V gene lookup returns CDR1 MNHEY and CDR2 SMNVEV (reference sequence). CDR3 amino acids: CASSLGSGSYEQYF. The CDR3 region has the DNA TGTGCCAGCAGTTTGGGTAGCGGGAGCTACGAGCAGTACTTC.

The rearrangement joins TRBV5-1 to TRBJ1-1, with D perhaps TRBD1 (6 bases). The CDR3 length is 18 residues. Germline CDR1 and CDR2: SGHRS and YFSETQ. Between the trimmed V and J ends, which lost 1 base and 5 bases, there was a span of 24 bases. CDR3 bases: TGCGCCAGCAGCTTGAGTAGTCCGGGGGGCGGAGGACCTACTGAAGCTTTCTTT. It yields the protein CASSLSSPGGGGPTEAFF.

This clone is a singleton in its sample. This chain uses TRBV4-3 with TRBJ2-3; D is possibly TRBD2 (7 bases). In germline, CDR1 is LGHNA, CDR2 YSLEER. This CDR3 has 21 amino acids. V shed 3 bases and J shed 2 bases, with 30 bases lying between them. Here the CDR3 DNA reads TGCGCCAGCAGCCACCCTGAAAGAGGGGGGGGTTCGACAATAAACACAGATACGCAGTATTTT. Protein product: CASSHPERGGGSTINTDTQYF.

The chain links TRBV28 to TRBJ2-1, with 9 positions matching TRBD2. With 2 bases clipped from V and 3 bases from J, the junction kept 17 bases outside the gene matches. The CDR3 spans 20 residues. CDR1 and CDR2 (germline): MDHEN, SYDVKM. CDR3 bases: TGTGCCAGCAGTTTACTCGTAAGTCCGTTAGCGGGAGAAAGCTACAATGAGCAGTTCTTC. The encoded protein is CASSLLVSPLAGESYNEQFF.

CDR3 DNA sequence: TGTGCCAGCAGTTACTGGAGGGGACTAGCGGGATATGAGCAGTTCTTC. Amino acid sequence: CASSYWRGLAGYEQFF. V is TRBV6-6 and J is TRBJ2-1; 13 nucleotides match TRBD2. Germline V lookup: CDR1 MNHNY, CDR2 SVGAGI (reference sequence). V lost 1 base and J lost 8; bases outside the gene matches: 5. The CDR3 covers 16 residues.

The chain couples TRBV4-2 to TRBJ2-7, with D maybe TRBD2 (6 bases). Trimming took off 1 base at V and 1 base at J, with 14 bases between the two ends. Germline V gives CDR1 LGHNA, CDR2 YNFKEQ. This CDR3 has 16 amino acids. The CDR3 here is CASSQVEKEGSYEQYF. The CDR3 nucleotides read TGTGCCAGCAGCCAAGTGGAAAAGGAGGGGTCCTACGAGCAGTACTTC.

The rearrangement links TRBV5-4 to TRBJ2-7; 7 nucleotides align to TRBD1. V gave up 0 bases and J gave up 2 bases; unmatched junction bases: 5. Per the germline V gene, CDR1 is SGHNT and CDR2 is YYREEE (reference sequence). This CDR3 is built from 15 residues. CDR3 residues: CASSLAGQAPYEQYF. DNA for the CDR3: TGTGCCAGCAGCTTGGCAGGACAGGCACCCTACGAGCAGTACTTC. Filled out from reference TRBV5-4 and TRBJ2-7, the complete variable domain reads ETGVTQSPTHLIKTRGQQVTLRCSSQSGHNTVSWYQQALGQGPQFIFQYYREEENGRGNFPPRFSGLQFPNYSSELNVNALELDDSALYLCASSLAGQAPYEQYFGPGTRLTVT.

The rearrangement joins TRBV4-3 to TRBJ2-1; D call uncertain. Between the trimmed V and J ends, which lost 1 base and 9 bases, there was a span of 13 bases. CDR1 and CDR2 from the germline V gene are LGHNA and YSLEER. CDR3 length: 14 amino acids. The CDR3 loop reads CASSQVRITVEQFF. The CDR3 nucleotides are TGCGCCAGCAGCCAAGTACGAATTACGGTTGAGCAGTTCTTC.

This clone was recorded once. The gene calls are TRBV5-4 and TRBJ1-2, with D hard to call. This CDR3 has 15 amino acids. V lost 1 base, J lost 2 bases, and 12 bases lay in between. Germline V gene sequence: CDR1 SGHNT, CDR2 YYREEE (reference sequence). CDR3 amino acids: CASSLSETLNYGYTF. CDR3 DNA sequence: TGTGCCAGCAGCTTGTCAGAGACACTGAACTATGGCTACACCTTC.

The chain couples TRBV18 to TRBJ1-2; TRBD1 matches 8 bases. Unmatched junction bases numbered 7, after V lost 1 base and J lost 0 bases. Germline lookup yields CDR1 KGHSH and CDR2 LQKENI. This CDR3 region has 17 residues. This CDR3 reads CASSPRPRGRANYGYTF. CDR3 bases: TGTGCCAGCTCACCACGGCCCAGGGGGCGAGCTAACTATGGCTACACCTTC. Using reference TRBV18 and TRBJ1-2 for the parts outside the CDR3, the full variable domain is NAGVMQNPRHLVRRRGQEARLRCSPMKGHSHVYWYRQLPEEGLKFMVYLQKENIIDESGMPKERFSAEFPKEGPSILRIQQVVRGDSAAYFCASSPRPRGRANYGYTFGSGTRLTVV.

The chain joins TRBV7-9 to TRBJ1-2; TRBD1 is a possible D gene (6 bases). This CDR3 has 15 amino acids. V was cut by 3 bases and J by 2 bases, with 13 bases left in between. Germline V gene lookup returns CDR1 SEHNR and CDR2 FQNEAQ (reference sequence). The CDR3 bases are TGTGCCAGCAGCTTTAAACCGGACAGAAACTATGGCTACACCTTC. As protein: CASSFKPDRNYGYTF.

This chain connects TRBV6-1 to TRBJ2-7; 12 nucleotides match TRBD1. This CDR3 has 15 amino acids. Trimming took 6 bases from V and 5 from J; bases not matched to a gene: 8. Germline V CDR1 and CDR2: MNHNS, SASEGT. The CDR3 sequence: CASRSKGQGADEQYF. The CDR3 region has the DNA TGTGCCAGCAGATCGAAGGGACAGGGGGCGGACGAGCAGTACTTC.

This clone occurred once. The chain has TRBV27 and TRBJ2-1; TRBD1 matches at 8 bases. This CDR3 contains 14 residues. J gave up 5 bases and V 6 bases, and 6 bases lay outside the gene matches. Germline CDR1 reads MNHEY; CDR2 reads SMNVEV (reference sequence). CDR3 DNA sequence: TGTGCCAGCAGCTCGGGACAGGCCCACAATGAGCAGTTCTTC. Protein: CASSSGQAHNEQFF.

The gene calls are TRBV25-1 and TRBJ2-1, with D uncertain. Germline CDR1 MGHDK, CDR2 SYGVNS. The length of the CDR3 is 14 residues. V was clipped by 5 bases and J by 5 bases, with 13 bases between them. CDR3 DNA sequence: TGTGCCAGCAGTTCTGGTCGGAGACACAATGAGCAGTTCTTC. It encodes CASSSGRRHNEQFF.

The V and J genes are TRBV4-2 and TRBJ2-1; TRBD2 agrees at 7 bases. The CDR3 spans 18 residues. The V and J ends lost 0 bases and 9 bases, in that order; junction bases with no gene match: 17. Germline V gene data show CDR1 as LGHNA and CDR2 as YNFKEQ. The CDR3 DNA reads TGTGCCAGCAGCCAAGAAGGGCCCTTGGAGCGGGACTCTCTTGAGCAGTTCTTC. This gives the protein CASSQEGPLERDSLEQFF.

The CDR3 DNA reads TGTGCCAGCAGTTCTAGCGAACAAGAGACCCAGTACTTC. This gives the protein CASSSSEQETQYF. The rearrangement links TRBV28 to TRBJ2-5, with D possibly TRBD2 on 6 matching bases. Germline-derived CDR1 and CDR2 are MDHEN and SYDVKM. This CDR3 has 13 amino acids. V was shortened by 4 bases and J by 2 bases, with 8 bases between the two germline ends.

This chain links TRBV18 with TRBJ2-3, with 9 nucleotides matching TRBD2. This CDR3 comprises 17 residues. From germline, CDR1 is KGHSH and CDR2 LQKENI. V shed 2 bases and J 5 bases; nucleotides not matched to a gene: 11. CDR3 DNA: TGTGCCAGCTCACCAGTCACGTGGCGGGAGGGCCAAGATACGCAGTATTTT. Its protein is CASSPVTWREGQDTQYF.

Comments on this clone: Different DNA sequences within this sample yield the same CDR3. The CDR3 DNA reads as TGTGCCAGCAGCCCCCACCGGGGGCAAGAGACCCAGTACTTC. Amino acid sequence: CASSPHRGQETQYF. V gene TRBV28 combines with J gene TRBJ2-5, with D perhaps matching TRBD2 (6 bases). The CDR3 runs 14 residues. Trimming took 6 bases from V and 2 from J, leaving 13 bases between them. Germline CDR1 and CDR2: MDHEN and SYDVKM.

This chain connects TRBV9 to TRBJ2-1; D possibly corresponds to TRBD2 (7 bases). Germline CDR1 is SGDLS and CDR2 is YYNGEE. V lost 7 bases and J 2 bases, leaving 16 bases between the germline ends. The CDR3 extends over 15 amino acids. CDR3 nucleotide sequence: TGTGCCAGCGGTCCGGGGGAGGGGGCCTACAATGAGCAGTTCTTC. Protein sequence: CASGPGEGAYNEQFF.

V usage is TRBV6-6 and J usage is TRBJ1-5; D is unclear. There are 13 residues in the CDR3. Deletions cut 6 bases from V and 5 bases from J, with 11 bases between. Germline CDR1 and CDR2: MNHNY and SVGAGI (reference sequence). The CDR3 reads CASRRGYDQPQHF. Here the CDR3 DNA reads TGTGCCAGCAGACGGGGTTATGATCAGCCCCAGCATTTT.

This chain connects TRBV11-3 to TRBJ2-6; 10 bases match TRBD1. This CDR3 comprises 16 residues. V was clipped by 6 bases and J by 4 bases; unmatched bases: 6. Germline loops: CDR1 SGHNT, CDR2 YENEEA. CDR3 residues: CASSRGTGVGANVLTF. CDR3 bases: TGTGCCAGCAGTAGAGGGACAGGGGTCGGGGCCAACGTCCTGACTTTC.

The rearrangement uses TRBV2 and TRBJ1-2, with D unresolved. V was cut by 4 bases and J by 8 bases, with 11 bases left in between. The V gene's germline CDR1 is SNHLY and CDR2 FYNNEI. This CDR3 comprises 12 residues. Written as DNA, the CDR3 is TGTGCCAGCAGTGGGAAGCGAAGAGGCTACACCTTC. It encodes CASSGKRRGYTF.

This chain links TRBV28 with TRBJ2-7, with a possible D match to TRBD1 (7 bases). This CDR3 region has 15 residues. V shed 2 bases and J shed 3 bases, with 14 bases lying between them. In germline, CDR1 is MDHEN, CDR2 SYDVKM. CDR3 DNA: TGTGCCAGCAGTTTAAAAGGCGGGACAGACTACGAGCAGTACTTC. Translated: CASSLKGGTDYEQYF. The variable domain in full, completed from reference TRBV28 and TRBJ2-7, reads DVKVTQSSRYLVKRTGEKVFLECVQDMDHENMFWYRQDPGLGLRLIYFSYDVKMKEKGDIPEGYSVSREKKERFSLILESASTNQTSMYLCASSLKGGTDYEQYFGPGTRLTVT.

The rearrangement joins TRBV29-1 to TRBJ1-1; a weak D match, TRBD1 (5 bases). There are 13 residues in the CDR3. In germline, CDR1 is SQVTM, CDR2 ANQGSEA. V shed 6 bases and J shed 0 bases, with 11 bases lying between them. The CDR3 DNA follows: TGCAGCGTCCCGGGGGGAGTGAACACTGAAGCTTTCTTT. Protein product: CSVPGGVNTEAFF. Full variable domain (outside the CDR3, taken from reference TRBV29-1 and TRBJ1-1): SAVISQKPSRDICQRGTSLTIQCQVDSQVTMMFWYRQQPGQSLTLIATANQGSEATYESGFVIDKFPISRPNLTFSTLTVSNMSPEDSSIYLCSVPGGVNTEAFFGQGTRLTVV.

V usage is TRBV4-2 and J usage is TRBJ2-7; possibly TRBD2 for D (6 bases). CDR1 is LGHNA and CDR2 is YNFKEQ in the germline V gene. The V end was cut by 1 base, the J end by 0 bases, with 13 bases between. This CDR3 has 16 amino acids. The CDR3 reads CASSQVDGTASYEQYF. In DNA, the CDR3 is TGTGCCAGCAGCCAAGTGGACGGGACTGCCTCCTACGAGCAGTACTTC.

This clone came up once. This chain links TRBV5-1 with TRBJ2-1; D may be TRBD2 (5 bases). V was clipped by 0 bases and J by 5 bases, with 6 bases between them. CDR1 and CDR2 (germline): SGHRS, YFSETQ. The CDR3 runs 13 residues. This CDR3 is CASSLVEDNEQFF. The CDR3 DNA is TGCGCCAGCAGCTTGGTGGAGGACAATGAGCAGTTCTTC.

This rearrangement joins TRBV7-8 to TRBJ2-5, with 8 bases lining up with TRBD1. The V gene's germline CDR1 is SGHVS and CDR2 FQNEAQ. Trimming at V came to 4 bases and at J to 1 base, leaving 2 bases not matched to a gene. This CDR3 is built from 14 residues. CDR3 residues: CASSSGQGQETQYF. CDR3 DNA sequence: TGTGCCAGCAGCTCCGGACAGGGCCAAGAGACCCAGTACTTC.

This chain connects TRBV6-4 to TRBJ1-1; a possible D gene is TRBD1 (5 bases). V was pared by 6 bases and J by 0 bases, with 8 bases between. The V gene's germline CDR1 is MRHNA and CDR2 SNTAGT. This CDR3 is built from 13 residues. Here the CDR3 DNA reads TGTGCCAGCAGCAGGACATTGAACACTGAAGCTTTCTTT. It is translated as CASSRTLNTEAFF.